This is a list of T cell receptor beta chains from one sample in a study of a mutant IDH1 vaccine in newly diagnosed glioma. The protocol was immunoSEQ multiplex PCR, while the TCRdb copy is restricted to in-frame clones and leaves out a portion. Of about 92,000 clones listed, around 77% are singletons. Sample: PBMCs, taken from a glioma patient treated with radiotherapy, temozolomide or both. Receptors were obtained from a man aged 40-55 years with glioma. CDR3s leave out the opening cysteine and the closing phenylalanine or tryptophan.

v_call	j_call	cdr3_aa
TRBV2	TRBJ1-1	ASTQGGNTEAF
TRBV4-3	TRBJ2-7	ASSLDRVAEQY
TRBV7-2	TRBJ1-4	ASSFGGGNEKLF
TRBV28	TRBJ2-2	ASSLYTGELF
TRBV9	TRBJ1-5	ASSGSNSNQPQH
TRBV5-4	TRBJ1-2	ASSLEQGANYGYT
TRBV6-1	TRBJ2-1	ASSEGQEYNEQF
TRBV7-6	TRBJ2-1	ASSQVGGYNEQF
TRBV6-5	TRBJ1-1	ASSMDSFGTEAF
TRBV13	-	ASTHRGYYEQY
TRBV4-3	TRBJ2-1	ASSHHASGGALYEQF
TRBV11-2	TRBJ2-7	ASSSSDRGFYEQY
TRBV28	TRBJ2-3	ASRGLFGGPLGDTQY
TRBV5-4	TRBJ2-7	ASSLADTYEQY
TRBV11-2	TRBJ1-6	ASSAGQTNSPLH
TRBV18	TRBJ2-7	ASSPAPWTATYEQY
TRBV30	TRBJ2-2	AWSPGQIRAPGELF
TRBV4-2	TRBJ2-7	ASSLTSGVPYEQY
TRBV4-1	TRBJ1-5	ASSQEYAVAQH
TRBV19	TRBJ2-2	ASRTTARDTGELF
TRBV19	TRBJ2-7	ASKPGQEAYEQY
TRBV7-2	TRBJ1-3	ASSLAHSHGNTIY
TRBV7-2	TRBJ2-1	ASSLLTGNEQF
TRBV6-5	TRBJ2-7	ASSRTSLYEQY
TRBV5-1	TRBJ1-3	ASSLTGHGNTIY
TRBV29-1	TRBJ1-2	SVVTGGYGYT
TRBV18	TRBJ1-4	ASSRLVGEKLF
TRBV27	TRBJ1-2	ASSDRPSNYGYT
TRBV29-1	TRBJ2-7	SVEDKLAGGYEQY
TRBV9	TRBJ1-1	ASSAQGGKFPEAF
TRBV18	TRBJ2-5	ASSPFRGQETQY
TRBV19	TRBJ2-1	ASSILRTSLFYNEQF
TRBV29-1	TRBJ1-2	SVDREGYGYT
TRBV6-5	TRBJ2-7	ASSFLDRFTYEQY
TRBV6-1	TRBJ1-5	ASSDRDRGDNQPQH
TRBV6-5	TRBJ2-7	ATRDRRQGEQY